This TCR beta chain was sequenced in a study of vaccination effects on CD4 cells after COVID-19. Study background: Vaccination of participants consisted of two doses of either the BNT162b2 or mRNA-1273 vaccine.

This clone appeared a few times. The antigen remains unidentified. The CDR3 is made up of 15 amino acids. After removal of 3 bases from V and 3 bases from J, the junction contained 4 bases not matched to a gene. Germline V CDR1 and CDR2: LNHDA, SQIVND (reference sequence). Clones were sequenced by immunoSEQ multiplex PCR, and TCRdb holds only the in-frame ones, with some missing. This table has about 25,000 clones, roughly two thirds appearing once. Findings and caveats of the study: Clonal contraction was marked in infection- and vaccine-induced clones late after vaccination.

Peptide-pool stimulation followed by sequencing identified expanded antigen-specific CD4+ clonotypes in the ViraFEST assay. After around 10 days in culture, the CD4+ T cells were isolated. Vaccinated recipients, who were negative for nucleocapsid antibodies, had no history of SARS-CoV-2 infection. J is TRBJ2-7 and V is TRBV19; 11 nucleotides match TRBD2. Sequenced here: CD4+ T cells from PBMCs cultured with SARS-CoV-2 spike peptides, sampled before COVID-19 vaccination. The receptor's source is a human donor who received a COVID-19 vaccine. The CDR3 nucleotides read TGTGCCAGTAGTATTATGGGACTAGCGGACTACGAGCAGTACTTC. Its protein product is CASSIMGLADYEQYF.